The TCR beta chain under discussion was sequenced for a study of blood T cells in healthy people across ages. This CDR3 has 18 amino acids. Germline CDR1 and CDR2: MNHEY and SMNVEV (reference sequence). Study outcomes and limitations: The lack of PBMC sorting stopped any conclusive naive versus antigen-experienced comparison. Considered underestimates were the diversity estimates obtained from one million T cells.

This clonotype occurred a few times. Its antigen is currently unknown. The use of a sample-barcoded 5' primer and a J-beta primer mix characterized a second PCR of 7 to 11 cycles. A 12-random-nucleotide template-switch adaptor tagged each cDNA molecule. Each CDR3 protein gets one entry after TCRdb re-called the 5' RACE reads with MiXCR. This sample has over a million distinct CDR3 sequences, with 20% to 25% found just once. These data were likewise used in another study, on T cells of mothers and their children. Per that paper: Donors were three healthy Caucasian mothers and their six children.

This TCR came from a girl aged 2 to 10 in good health. The J gene is TRBJ2-5, the V gene TRBV27; TRBD1 matches 7 bases. The J call is in doubt because the DNA end fits TRBJ2-7 better. The sample was blood. The CDR3 region has the DNA TGTGCCAGCAGTTCCCTCCAGCTAACAGGGGATCGATCCTACGAGCAGTACTTC. Its protein product is CASSSLQLTGDRSYEQYF.